The present entry profiles one T cell receptor beta chain with its context. The target antigen is unknown. The source of the sample is a study of CD8 T cells in Susac syndrome. Whole-study context: Patients with Susac syndrome, at blood draw, were therapy-naive, on corticosteroids, or on intravenous immunoglobulin alone. General study findings and limits: The study admitted that it had a relatively small number of individuals in its TCR sequencing and HLA analysis.

After extraction with the RNeasy kit, 0.5 to 1 ug of the RNA was reverse transcribed using random hexamers. Amplification of the TCR beta CDR3 was carried out by immunoSEQ multiplex PCR, which spanned a total of 54 Vbeta and 13 Jbeta segments. One entry per CDR3 protein results from TCRdb running MiXCR on the immunoSEQ multiplex PCR reads. The sample lists 75,000 to 95,000 distinct CDR3 sequences; 95% to 96% were seen once. The V gene's germline CDR1 is GTSNPN and CDR2 SVGIG (reference sequence). V was clipped by 0 bases and J by 3 bases, with 8 bases between them. The CDR3 length is 13 residues. Material: CD8+ T cells from PBMCs. This clonotype was sampled from a human donor with Susac syndrome. The chain uses TRBV30 and TRBJ1-1, with D possibly TRBD1 on 5 matching bases. For the CDR3, the DNA is TGTGCCTGGAGTGTTGGAGGGGACACTGAAGCTTTCTTT. Translation gives CAWSVGGDTEAFF.